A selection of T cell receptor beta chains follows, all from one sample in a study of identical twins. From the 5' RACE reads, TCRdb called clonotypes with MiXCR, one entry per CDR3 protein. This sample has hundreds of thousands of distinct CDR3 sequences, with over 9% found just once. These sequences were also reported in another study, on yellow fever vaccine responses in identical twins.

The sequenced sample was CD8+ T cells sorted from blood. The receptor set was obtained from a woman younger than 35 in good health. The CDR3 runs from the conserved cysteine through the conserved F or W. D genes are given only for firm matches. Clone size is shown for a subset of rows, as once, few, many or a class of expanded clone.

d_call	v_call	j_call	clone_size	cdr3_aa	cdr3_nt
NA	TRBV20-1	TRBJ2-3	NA	CSARDRGAYTDTQYF	TGCAGTGCTAGAGATCGAGGGGCGTACACAGATACGCAGTATTTT
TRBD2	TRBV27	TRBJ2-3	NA	CASSRGLAGVSTTDTQYF	TGTGCCAGCAGCCGGGGACTAGCGGGAGTATCTACCACAGATACGCAGTATTTT
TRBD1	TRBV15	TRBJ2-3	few	CATSRTGERSTDTQYF	TGTGCCACCAGCAGAACAGGGGAGAGGAGCACAGATACGCAGTATTTT
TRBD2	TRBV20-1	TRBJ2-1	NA	CSARPPGRLAGGSNEQFF	TGCAGTGCTAGACCCCCCGGTAGGCTAGCGGGGGGTAGCAATGAGCAGTTCTTC
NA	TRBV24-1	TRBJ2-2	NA	CATSGPSQEVDGELFF	TGTGCCACCAGTGGACCGTCTCAGGAGGTTGACGGGGAGCTGTTTTTT
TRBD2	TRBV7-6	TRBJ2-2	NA	CASSPTSGRAGELFF	TGTGCCAGCAGCCCGACTAGCGGGAGGGCCGGGGAGCTGTTTTTT
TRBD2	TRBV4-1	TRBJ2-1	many	CASSRGREELQDEQFF	TGCGCCAGCAGCCGAGGGCGGGAGGAACTTCAAGATGAGCAGTTCTTC
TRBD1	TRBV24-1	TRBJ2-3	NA	CATSDSRWDRGLTDTQYF	TGTGCCACCAGTGATTCGCGTTGGGACAGGGGCCTCACAGATACGCAGTATTTT
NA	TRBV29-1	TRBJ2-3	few	CSVERRGADTQYF	TGCAGCGTTGAGCGCCGAGGGGCTGATACGCAGTATTTT
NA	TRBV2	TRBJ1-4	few	CASSEGDNLSNEKLFF	TGTGCCAGCAGTGAAGGGGACAACCTCTCAAATGAAAAACTGTTTTTT
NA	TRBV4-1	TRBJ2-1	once	CASSQFEREQFF	TGCGCCAGCAGCCAATTCGAACGGGAGCAGTTCTTC
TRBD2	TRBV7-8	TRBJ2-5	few	CASSLFRGDAETQYF	TGTGCCAGCAGCTTGTTCCGGGGGGATGCGGAGACCCAGTACTTC
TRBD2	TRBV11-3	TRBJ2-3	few	CASGSGSTDTQYF	TGTGCCAGCGGTAGCGGGAGCACAGATACGCAGTATTTT
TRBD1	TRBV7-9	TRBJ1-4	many	CASSRGQDNEKLFF	TGTGCCAGCAGCCGCGGACAGGATAATGAAAAACTGTTTTTT
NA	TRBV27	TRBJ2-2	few	CASSATTGTNTGELFF	TGTGCCAGCAGTGCGACGACAGGCACGAACACCGGGGAGCTGTTTTTT
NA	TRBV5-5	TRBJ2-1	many	CASSHGVAALDEQFF	TGTGCCAGCAGCCACGGTGTAGCGGCCTTGGATGAGCAGTTCTTC
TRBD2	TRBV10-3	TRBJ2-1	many	CAISEKRGVYNEQFF	TGTGCCATCAGTGAGAAGCGGGGGGTTTACAATGAGCAGTTCTTC
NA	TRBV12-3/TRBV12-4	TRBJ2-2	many	CASSGAPGPPTGELFF	TGTGCCAGCAGTGGTGCGCCAGGGCCTCCCACCGGGGAGCTGTTTTTT
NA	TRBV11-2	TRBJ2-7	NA	CASSLDPRGRVAYEQYF	TGTGCCAGCAGCTTAGACCCCAGGGGAAGGGTCGCCTACGAGCAGTACTTC
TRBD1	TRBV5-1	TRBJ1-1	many	CASSPDRAEAFF	TGCGCCAGCAGCCCCGACAGGGCTGAAGCTTTCTTT
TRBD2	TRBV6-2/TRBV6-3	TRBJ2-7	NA	CASSYSWTSGSEQYF	TGTGCCAGCAGTTACTCGTGGACTAGCGGGAGCGAGCAGTACTTC
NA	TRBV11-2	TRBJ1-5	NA	CASSLVNSNQPQHF	TGTGCCAGCAGCTTAGTTAATAGCAATCAGCCCCAGCATTTT
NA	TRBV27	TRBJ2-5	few	CASSLSRGWETQYF	TGTGCCAGCAGTTTAAGTCGGGGGTGGGAGACCCAGTACTTC
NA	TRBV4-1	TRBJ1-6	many	CASSQPGWPFYSPLHF	TGCGCCAGCAGCCAACCCGGGTGGCCTTTCTATTCACCCCTCCACTTT
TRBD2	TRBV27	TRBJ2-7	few	CASSPEREASYEQYF	TGTGCCAGCAGTCCGGAGCGGGAAGCCTCCTACGAGCAGTACTTC
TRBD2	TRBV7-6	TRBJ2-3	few	CASSPGGGSPPTDTQYF	TGTGCCAGCAGCCCGGGGGGAGGTTCCCCTCCCACAGATACGCAGTATTTT
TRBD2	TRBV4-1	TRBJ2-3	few	CASSQTTPGLATDTQYF	TGCGCCAGCAGCCAAACCACACCGGGACTAGCGACAGATACGCAGTATTTT
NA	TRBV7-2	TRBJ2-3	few	CASSQRRGIGYF	TGTGCCAGCAGCCAGAGGCGCGGGATAGGGTATTTT